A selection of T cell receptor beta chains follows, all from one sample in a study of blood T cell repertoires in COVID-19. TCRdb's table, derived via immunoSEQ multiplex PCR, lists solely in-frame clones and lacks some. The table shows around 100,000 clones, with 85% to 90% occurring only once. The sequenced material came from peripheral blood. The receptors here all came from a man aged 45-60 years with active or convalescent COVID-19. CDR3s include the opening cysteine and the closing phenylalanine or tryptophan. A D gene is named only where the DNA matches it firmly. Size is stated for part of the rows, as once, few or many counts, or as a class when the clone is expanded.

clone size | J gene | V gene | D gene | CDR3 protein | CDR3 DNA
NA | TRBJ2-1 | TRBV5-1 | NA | CASSLGSSYNEQFF | TGCGCCAGCAGCTTGGGGAGCTCCTACAATGAGCAGTTCTTC
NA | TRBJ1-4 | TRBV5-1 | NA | CASSRMIGAGEKLFF | TGCGCCAGCAGCAGGATGATAGGGGCCGGGGAAAAACTGTTTTTT
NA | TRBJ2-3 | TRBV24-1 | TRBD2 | CATSDPGLAGKDTQYF | TGTGCCACCAGTGACCCTGGACTAGCGGGGAAAGATACGCAGTATTTT
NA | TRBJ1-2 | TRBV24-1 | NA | CATAGSYGYTF | TGTGCCACAGCAGGTTCCTATGGCTACACCTTC
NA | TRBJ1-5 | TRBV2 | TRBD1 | CASSERTGGQRSNQPQHF | TGTGCCAGCAGTGAAAGGACAGGGGGCCAACGTAGCAATCAGCCCCAGCATTTT
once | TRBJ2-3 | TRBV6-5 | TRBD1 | CASDPTGRTDTQYF | TGTGCCAGCGACCCGACAGGGAGAACAGATACGCAGTATTTT
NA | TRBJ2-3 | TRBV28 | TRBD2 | CASSSTSGGASTDTQYF | TGTGCCAGCAGTTCAACTAGCGGGGGGGCCAGCACAGATACGCAGTATTTT
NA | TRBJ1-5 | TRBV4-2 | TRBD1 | CASSHDDGQAQHF | TGTGCCAGCAGCCACGACGACGGACAGGCTCAGCATTTT
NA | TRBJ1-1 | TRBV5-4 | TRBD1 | CASSSRQGPFTEAFF | TGTGCCAGCAGTTCCCGACAGGGGCCGTTCACTGAAGCTTTCTTT
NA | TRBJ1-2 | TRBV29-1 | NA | CSVGSLPSYTF | TGCAGCGTTGGTAGCCTCCCGTCCTACACCTTC
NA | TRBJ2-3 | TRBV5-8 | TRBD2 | CASRMTLTSGVSDTQYF | TGTGCCAGCAGAATGACCCTGACTAGCGGGGTTTCAGATACGCAGTATTTT
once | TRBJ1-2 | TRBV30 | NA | CAWSADSFSTYGYTF | TGTGCCTGGAGTGCAGACAGTTTCTCCACCTATGGCTACACCTTC
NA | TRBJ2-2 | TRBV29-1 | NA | CSIRDTNTGELFF | TGCAGCATCCGGGACACTAACACCGGGGAGCTGTTTTTT
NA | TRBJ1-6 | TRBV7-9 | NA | CASSFAGANSPLHF | TGTGCCAGCAGCTTCGCAGGCGCCAATTCACCCCTCCACTTT
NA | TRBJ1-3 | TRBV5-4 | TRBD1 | CASSLEGARGGNTIYF | TGTGCCAGCAGCTTGGAGGGGGCGCGTGGTGGAAACACCATATATTTT
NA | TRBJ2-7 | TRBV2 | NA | CASGSSYEQYF | TGTGCCAGCGGGAGTTCCTACGAGCAGTACTTC
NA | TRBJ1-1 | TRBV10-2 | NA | CASSVRDRLNTEAFF | TGCGCCAGCAGTGTACGAGACAGGCTGAACACTGAAGCTTTCTTT
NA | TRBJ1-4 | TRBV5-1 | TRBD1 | CASSTPTGGNEKLFF | TGCGCCAGCAGCACGCCGACAGGGGGGAATGAAAAACTGTTTTTT
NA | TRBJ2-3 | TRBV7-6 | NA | CASSLESGQGRTDTQYF | TGTGCCAGCAGCTTAGAATCCGGGCAGGGTCGCACAGATACGCAGTATTTT
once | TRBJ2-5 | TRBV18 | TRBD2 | CASSTLAGGFQETQYF | TGTGCCAGCTCCACTTTAGCGGGGGGCTTCCAAGAGACCCAGTACTTC
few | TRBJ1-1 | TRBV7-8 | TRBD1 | CASSLTGGDTEAFF | TGTGCCAGCAGCTTGACAGGGGGGGACACTGAAGCTTTCTTT
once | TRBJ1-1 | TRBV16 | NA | CASGVWGSNTEAFF | TGTGCCAGCGGGGTGTGGGGCTCGAACACTGAAGCTTTCTTT
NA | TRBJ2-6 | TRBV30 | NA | CAWSAGSGANVLTF | TGTGCCTGGAGTGCGGGTTCTGGGGCCAACGTCCTGACTTTC
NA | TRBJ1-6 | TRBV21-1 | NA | CASSKEGPPYNSPLHF | TGTGCCAGCAGCAAGGAGGGGCCCCCGTATAATTCACCCCTCCACTTT
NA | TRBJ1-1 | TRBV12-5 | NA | CASGRGIGGTEAFF | TGTGCTAGTGGCCGGGGCATCGGGGGCACTGAAGCTTTCTTT
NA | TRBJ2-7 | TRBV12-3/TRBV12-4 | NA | CASSSGAYEQYF | TGTGCCAGCAGTTCCGGGGCCTACGAGCAGTACTTC
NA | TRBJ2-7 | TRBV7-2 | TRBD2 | CASTSLAGGYEQYF | TGTGCCAGCACCTCACTAGCGGGGGGCTACGAGCAGTACTTC
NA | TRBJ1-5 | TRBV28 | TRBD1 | CASTPGTGKQPQHF | TGTGCCAGCACCCCCGGGACAGGGAAGCAGCCCCAGCATTTT
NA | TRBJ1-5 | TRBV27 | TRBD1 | CASSDAGTGGRNQPQHF | TGTGCCAGCAGTGACGCCGGGACAGGGGGCCGCAATCAGCCCCAGCATTTT
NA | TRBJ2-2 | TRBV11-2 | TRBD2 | CASSPTSGGPNTGELFF | TGTGCCAGCAGCCCCACTAGCGGGGGGCCGAACACCGGGGAGCTGTTTTTT
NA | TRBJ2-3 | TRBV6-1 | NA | CASSESTGGTDTQYF | TGTGCCAGCAGTGAATCCACAGGAGGGACAGATACGCAGTATTTT
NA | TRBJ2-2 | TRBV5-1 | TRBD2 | CASSFSIAGTGELFF | TGCGCCAGCAGCTTCTCAATAGCGGGCACCGGGGAGCTGTTTTTT
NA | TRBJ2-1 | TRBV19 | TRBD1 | CASSPDRVRNEQFF | TGTGCCAGTAGTCCCGACAGGGTCCGGAATGAGCAGTTCTTC
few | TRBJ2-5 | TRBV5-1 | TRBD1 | CASNTGTGEETQYF | TGCGCCAGCAATACCGGGACAGGGGAAGAGACCCAGTACTTC
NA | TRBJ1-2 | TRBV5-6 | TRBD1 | CASSLRAGGLYGYTF | TGTGCCAGCAGCTTAAGGGCAGGGGGTTTGTATGGCTACACCTTC
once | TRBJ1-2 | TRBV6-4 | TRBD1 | CASSEGQGRKNGYTF | TGTGCCAGCAGTGAGGGACAGGGGAGAAAGAATGGCTACACCTTC
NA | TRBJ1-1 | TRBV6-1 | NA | CASSESGVEAFF | TGTGCCAGCAGTGAAAGCGGGGTTGAAGCTTTCTTT
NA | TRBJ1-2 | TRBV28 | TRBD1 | CASSSPGQPNYGYTF | TGTGCCAGCAGTTCCCCGGGACAGCCCAACTATGGCTACACCTTC
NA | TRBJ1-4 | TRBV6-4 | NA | CASSEESSGNEKLFF | TGTGCCAGCAGTGAAGAATCCTCAGGCAATGAAAAACTGTTTTTT
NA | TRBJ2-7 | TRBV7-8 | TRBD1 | CASSSPDRGNSYEQYF | TGTGCCAGCAGCTCCCCGGACAGGGGGAACTCCTACGAGCAGTACTTC
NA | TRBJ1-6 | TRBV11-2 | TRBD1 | CASSRGQDSSPLHF | TGTGCCAGCAGCCGGGGACAGGATAGTTCACCCCTCCACTTT
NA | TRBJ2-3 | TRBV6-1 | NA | CASSEVFVRGMGTDTQYF | TGTGCCAGCAGTGAAGTCTTTGTCCGAGGGATGGGCACAGATACGCAGTATTTT
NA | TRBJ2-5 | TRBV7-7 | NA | CASSLATGPQETQYF | TGTGCCAGCAGCTTAGCCACAGGACCCCAAGAGACCCAGTACTTC